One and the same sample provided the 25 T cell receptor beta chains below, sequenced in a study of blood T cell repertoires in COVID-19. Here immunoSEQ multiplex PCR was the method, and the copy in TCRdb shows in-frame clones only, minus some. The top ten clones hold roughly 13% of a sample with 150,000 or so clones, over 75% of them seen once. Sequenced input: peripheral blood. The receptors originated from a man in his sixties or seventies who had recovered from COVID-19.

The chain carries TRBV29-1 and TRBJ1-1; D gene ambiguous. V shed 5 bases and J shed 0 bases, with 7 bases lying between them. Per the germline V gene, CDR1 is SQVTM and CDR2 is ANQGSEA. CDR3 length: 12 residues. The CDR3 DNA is TGCAGCGTTCGCGGGTTGAACACTGAAGCTTTCTTT. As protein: CSVRGLNTEAFF.

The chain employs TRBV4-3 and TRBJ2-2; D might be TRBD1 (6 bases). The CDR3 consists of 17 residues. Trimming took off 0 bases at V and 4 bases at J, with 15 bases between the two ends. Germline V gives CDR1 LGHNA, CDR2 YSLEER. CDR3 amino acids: CASSQDVQGGITGELFF. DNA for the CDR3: TGCGCCAGCAGCCAAGACGTTCAAGGGGGAATCACCGGGGAGCTGTTTTTT.

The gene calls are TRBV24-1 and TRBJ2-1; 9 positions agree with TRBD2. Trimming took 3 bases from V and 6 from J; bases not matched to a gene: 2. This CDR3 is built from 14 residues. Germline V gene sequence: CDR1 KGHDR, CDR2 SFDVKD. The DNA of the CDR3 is TGTGCCACCAGTGATCCGACTAGCGGCAATGAGCAGTTCTTC. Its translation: CATSDPTSGNEQFF.

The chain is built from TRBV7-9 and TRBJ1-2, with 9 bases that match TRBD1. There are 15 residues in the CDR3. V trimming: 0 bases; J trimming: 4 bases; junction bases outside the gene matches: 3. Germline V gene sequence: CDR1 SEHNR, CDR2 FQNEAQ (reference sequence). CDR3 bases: TGTGCCAGCAGCTTAGCGGGACAGGGCGGCTATGGCTACACCTTC. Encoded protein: CASSLAGQGGYGYTF.

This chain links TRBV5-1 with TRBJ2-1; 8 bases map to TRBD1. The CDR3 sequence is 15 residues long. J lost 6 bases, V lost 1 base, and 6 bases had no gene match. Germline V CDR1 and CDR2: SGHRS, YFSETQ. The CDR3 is CASSLLGQARNEQFF. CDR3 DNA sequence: TGCGCCAGCAGCTTGTTGGGACAGGCACGCAATGAGCAGTTCTTC.

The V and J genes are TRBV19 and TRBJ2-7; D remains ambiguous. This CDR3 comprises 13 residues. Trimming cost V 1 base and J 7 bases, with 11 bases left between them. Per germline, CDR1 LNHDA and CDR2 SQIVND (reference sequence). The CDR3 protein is CASSIGPSWEQYF. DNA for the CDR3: TGTGCCAGTAGTATAGGGCCCTCGTGGGAGCAGTACTTC.

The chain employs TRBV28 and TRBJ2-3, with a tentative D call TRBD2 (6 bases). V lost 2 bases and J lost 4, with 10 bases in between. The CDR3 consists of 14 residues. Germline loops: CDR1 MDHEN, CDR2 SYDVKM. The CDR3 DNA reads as TGTGCCAGCAGTTTAGGGACTTACCCAGATACGCAGTATTTT. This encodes CASSLGTYPDTQYF.

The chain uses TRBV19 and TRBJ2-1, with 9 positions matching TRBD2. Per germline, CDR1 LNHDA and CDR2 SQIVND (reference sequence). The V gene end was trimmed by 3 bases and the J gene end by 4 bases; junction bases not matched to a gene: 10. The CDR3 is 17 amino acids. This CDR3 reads CASSIRYSSGAYNEQFF. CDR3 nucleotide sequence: TGTGCCAGTAGTATCCGTTATTCTAGCGGGGCATACAATGAGCAGTTCTTC.

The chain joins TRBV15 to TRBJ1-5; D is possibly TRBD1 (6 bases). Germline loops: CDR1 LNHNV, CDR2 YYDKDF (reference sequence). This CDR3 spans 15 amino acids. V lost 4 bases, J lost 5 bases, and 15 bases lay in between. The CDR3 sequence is CATSINQGSYQPQHF. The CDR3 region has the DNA TGTGCCACCAGCATTAATCAGGGGTCGTATCAGCCCCAGCATTTT.

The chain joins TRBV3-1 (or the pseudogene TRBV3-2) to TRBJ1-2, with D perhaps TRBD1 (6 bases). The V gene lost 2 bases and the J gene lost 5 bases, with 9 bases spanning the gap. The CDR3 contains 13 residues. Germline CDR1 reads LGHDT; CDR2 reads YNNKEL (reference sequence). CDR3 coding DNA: TGTGCCAGCAGCCAAACAGGGCGTTATGGCTACACCTTC. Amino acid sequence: CASSQTGRYGYTF.

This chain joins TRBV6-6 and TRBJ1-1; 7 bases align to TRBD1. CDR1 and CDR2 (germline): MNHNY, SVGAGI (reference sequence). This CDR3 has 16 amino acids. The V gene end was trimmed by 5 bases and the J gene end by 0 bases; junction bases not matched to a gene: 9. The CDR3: CASSPPRTGMNTEAFF. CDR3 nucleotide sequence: TGTGCCAGCAGTCCCCCTCGGACAGGCATGAACACTGAAGCTTTCTTT.

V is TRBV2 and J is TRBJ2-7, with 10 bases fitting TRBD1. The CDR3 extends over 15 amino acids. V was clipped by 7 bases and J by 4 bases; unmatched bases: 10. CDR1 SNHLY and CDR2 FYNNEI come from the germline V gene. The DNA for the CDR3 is TGTGCCAGCACCAATCCTAGGGACAGGGGATACGAGCAGTACTTC. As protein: CASTNPRDRGYEQYF.

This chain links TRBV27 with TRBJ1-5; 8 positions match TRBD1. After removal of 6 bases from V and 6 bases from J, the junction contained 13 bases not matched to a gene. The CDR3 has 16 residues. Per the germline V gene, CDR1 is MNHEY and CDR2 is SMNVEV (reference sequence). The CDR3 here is CASRGSGTGYFQPQHF. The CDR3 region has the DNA TGTGCCAGCAGGGGATCCGGGACAGGTTATTTTCAGCCCCAGCATTTT.

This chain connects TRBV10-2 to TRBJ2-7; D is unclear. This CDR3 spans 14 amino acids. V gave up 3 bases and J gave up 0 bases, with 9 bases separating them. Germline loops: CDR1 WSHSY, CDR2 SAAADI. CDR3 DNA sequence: TGCGCCAGCAGTGACTCCCCGAGCTCCTACGAGCAGTACTTC. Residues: CASSDSPSSYEQYF.

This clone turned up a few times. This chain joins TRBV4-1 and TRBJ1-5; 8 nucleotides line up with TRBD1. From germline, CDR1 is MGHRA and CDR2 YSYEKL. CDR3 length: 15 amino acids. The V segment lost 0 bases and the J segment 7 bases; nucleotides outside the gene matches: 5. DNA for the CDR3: TGCGCCAGCAGCCAAGATCTTACAGGGGGACAGCCCCAGCATTTT. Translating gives CASSQDLTGGQPQHF.

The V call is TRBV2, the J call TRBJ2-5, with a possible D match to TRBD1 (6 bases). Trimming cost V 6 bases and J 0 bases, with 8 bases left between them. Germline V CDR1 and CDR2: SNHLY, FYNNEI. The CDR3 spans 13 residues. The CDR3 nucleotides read TGTGCCAGCAGCCGACAGGACCAAGAGACCCAGTACTTC. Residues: CASSRQDQETQYF. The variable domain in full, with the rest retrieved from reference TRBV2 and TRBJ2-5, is EPEVTQTPSHQVTQMGQEVILRCVPISNHLYFYWYRQILGQKVEFLVSFYNNEISEKSEIFDDQFSVERPDGSNFTLKIRSTKLEDSAMYFCASSRQDQETQYFGPGTRLLVL.

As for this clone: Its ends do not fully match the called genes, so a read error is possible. This CDR3 reads CASSESKLEGHF. DNA for the CDR3: TGCGCCAGCAGTGAGTCGAAACTAGAAGGGCACTTC. This sequence joins TRBV10-2 and TRBJ2-7; tentative D call: TRBD2 (5 bases). Germline values: CDR1 WSHSY, CDR2 SAAADI. The CDR3 has 12 residues.

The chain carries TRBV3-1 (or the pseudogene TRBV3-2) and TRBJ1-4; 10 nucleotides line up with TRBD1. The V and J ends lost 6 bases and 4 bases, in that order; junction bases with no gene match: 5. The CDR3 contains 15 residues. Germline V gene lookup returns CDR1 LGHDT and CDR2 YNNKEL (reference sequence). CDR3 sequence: CASRLGTGDNEKLFF. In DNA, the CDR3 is TGTGCCAGCAGACTGGGGACAGGGGATAATGAAAAACTGTTTTTT.

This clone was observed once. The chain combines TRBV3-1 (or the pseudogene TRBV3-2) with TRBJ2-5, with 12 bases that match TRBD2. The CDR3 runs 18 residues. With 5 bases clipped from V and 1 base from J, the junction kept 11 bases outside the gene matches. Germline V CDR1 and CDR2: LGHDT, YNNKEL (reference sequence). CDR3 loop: CASSASVGTSGLQETQYF. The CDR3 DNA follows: TGTGCCAGCAGCGCCTCCGTAGGGACTAGCGGGCTCCAAGAGACCCAGTACTTC.

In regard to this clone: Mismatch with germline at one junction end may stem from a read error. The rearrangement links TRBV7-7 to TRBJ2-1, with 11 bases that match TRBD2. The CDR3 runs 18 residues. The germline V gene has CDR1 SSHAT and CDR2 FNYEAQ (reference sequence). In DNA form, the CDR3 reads TGTGCTAGCAGCTTAGAGGGACTAGCGGACGGCTCCTACAATGAGCAGTTCTTC. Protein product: CASSLEGLADGSYNEQFF.

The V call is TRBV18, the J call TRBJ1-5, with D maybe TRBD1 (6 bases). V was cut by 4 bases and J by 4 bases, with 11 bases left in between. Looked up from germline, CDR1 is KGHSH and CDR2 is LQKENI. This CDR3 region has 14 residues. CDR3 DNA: TGTGCCAGCTCACGTGGACAGCTAAATCAGCCCCAGCATTTT. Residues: CASSRGQLNQPQHF.

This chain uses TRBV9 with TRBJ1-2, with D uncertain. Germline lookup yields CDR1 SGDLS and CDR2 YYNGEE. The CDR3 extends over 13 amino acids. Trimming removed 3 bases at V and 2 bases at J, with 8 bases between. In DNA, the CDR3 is TGTGCCAGCAGCGGCACAGTCAACTATGGCTACACCTTC. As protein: CASSGTVNYGYTF.

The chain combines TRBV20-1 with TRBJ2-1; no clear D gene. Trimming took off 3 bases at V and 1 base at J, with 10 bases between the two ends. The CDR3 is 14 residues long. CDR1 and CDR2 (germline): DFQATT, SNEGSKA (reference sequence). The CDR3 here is CSASRTLSYNEQFF. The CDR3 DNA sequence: TGCAGTGCTAGTCGAACTTTATCCTACAATGAGCAGTTCTTC.

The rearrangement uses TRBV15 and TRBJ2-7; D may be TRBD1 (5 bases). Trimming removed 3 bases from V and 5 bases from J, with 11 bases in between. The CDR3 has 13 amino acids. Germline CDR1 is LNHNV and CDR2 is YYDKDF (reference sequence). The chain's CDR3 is CATSRAGSNEQYF. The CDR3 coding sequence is TGTGCCACCAGCAGGGCAGGGTCGAACGAGCAGTACTTC.

The CDR3 sequence is CASSFRTSATGELFF. The DNA for the CDR3 is TGTGCCAGCAGCTTTCGGACTAGCGCGACCGGGGAGCTGTTTTTT. The chain combines TRBV13 with TRBJ2-2, with 9 nucleotides matching TRBD2. Germline CDR1 PRHDT, CDR2 FYEKMQ (reference sequence). Losses at the gene ends were 3 bases for V and 5 bases for J; bases not matched to a gene: 4. The CDR3 sequence is 15 residues long. Looking up the rest from reference TRBV13 and TRBJ2-2 gives the full variable domain: AAGVIQSPRHLIKEKRETATLKCYPIPRHDTVYWYQQGPGQDPQFLISFYEKMQSDKGSIPDRFSAQQFSDYHSELNMSSLELGDSALYFCASSFRTSATGELFFGEGSRLTVL.